This entry lists 31 T cell receptor beta chains sequenced from one sample in a study of identical twins. MiXCR, run by TCRdb on the 5' RACE reads, gives a single entry per CDR3 protein. Of about 700,000 distinct CDR3 sequences in the sample, 6% to 6.5% were seen once. The sample taken for sequencing was naive T cells sorted from blood. The source of these receptors is a man between 18 and 35 years old in good health.

This clonotype was counted at least ten times. V and J are TRBV5-1 and TRBJ2-1, with 11 bases fitting TRBD1. The CDR3 is made up of 13 amino acids. J was trimmed by 9 bases and V by 4 bases; bases with no gene match: 3. Germline assignment: CDR1 SGHRS and CDR2 YFSETQ. The CDR3, as DNA: TGCGCCAGCAGCCTGGACAGGGGGCTTGAGCAGTTCTTC. This sequence encodes CASSLDRGLEQFF.

The J gene is TRBJ2-1, the V gene TRBV20-1; either TRBD1 or TRBD2 may fit D (5 bases each). Germline-derived CDR1 and CDR2 are DFQATT and SNEGSKA (reference sequence). Trimming left V 6 bases short and J 7 bases short, with 16 bases between. The CDR3 has 13 residues. CDR3 residues: CSAGTERWNEQFF. The CDR3 region has the DNA TGCAGTGCCGGGACGGAGAGGTGGAATGAGCAGTTCTTC.

This clonotype was counted between two and nine times. The rearrangement links TRBV18 to TRBJ2-2; no clear D. V gave up 0 bases and J gave up 7 bases, with 6 bases separating them. In germline, CDR1 is KGHSH, CDR2 LQKENI. This CDR3 spans 13 amino acids. The CDR3 loop reads CASSPPTDGELFF. CDR3 nucleotides: TGTGCCAGCTCACCACCGACCGACGGGGAGCTGTTTTTT. Supplemented by reference TRBV18 and TRBJ2-2, the full variable domain reads NAGVMQNPRHLVRRRGQEARLRCSPMKGHSHVYWYRQLPEEGLKFMVYLQKENIIDESGMPKERFSAEFPKEGPSILRIQQVVRGDSAAYFCASSPPTDGELFFGEGSRLTVL.

J is TRBJ1-4 and V is TRBV7-9, with no clear D. The CDR3 extends over 11 amino acids. V gave up 6 bases and J gave up 8 bases, with 7 bases separating them. Germline lookup yields CDR1 SEHNR and CDR2 FQNEAQ (reference sequence). The CDR3 nucleotides are TGTGCCAGCAGGGGCTCGGAAAAACTGTTTTTT. It encodes CASRGSEKLFF. The full variable domain, rest sourced from reference TRBV7-9 and TRBJ1-4, is DTGVSQNPRHKITKRGQNVTFRCDPISEHNRLYWYRQTLGQGPEFLTYFQNEAQLEKSRLLSDRFSAERPKGSFSTLEIQRTEQGDSAMYLCASRGSEKLFFGSGTQLSVL.

V and J are TRBV6-2 or TRBV6-3 and TRBJ2-7, with 9 bases identical to TRBD2. The CDR3 contains 13 residues. Germline-derived CDR1 and CDR2 are MNHEY and SVGEGT. V was pared by 8 bases and J by 5 bases, with 7 bases of the junction left unmatched. CDR3: CASGWLAGNEQYF. The CDR3 DNA sequence: TGTGCCAGCGGGTGGCTAGCGGGAAACGAGCAGTACTTC.

This clonotype has at least ten counts. The V call is TRBV5-1, the J call TRBJ1-1, with D hard to call. The CDR3 length is 14 residues. Trimming pared 8 bases from V and 6 bases from J, leaving 20 bases between. The germline gives CDR1 SGHRS, CDR2 YFSETQ. CDR3 DNA: TGCGCCAGTAGAGTGGACGGTGCGTCCGCTGAAGCTTTCTTT. As protein: CASRVDGASAEAFF.

This clonotype has just a few counts. The chain couples TRBV28 to TRBJ2-7; D is possibly TRBD1 or TRBD2 (6 bases each). This CDR3 region has 13 residues. Germline values: CDR1 MDHEN, CDR2 SYDVKM. Trimming shortened V by 7 bases and J by 3 bases, and 13 bases separated the two germline ends. The CDR3 here is CASIGGPIYEQYF. The CDR3 bases are TGTGCCAGCATCGGGGGCCCGATCTACGAGCAGTACTTC.

This clonotype was detected ten times or more. This chain joins TRBV5-1 and TRBJ1-1, with D uncertain. CDR1 and CDR2 from the germline V gene are SGHRS and YFSETQ. V was trimmed by 0 bases and J by 0 bases, leaving 6 bases between them. This CDR3 comprises 14 residues. In DNA, the CDR3 is TGCGCCAGCAGCTTGGATACCTTGAACACTGAAGCTTTCTTT. It yields the protein CASSLDTLNTEAFF.

The table lists this clonotype with many counts. The V gene is TRBV29-1, the J gene TRBJ2-1, with D possibly TRBD2 on 6 matching bases. The germline gives CDR1 SQVTM, CDR2 ANQGSEA. Trimming removed 3 bases at V and 1 base at J, with 10 bases between. The CDR3 loop spans 14 amino acids. CDR3: CSVERLASYNEQFF. The DNA for the CDR3 is TGCAGCGTTGAGCGGCTAGCGTCCTACAATGAGCAGTTCTTC.

There are many counts of this clonotype. This chain uses TRBV5-1 with TRBJ2-1, with D perhaps matching TRBD1 (5 bases). This CDR3 has 16 amino acids. With 0 bases removed from V and 4 bases from J, the gap between germline ends came to 14 bases. In germline, CDR1 is SGHRS, CDR2 YFSETQ. CDR3 loop: CASSLVLARVYNEQFF. In DNA form, the CDR3 reads TGCGCCAGCAGCTTGGTCCTGGCCAGGGTATACAATGAGCAGTTCTTC.

This clonotype was detected only a few times. The chain has TRBV27 and TRBJ2-3; D is unresolved. V lost 5 bases, J lost 0 bases, and 15 bases lay in between. This CDR3 is built from 16 residues. Germline CDR1 reads MNHEY; CDR2 reads SMNVEV (reference sequence). CDR3 amino acids: CASSPPHSSSTDTQYF. CDR3 coding DNA: TGTGCCAGCAGTCCCCCGCACTCCTCTAGCACAGATACGCAGTATTTT.

Only a few counts were recorded for this clonotype. The chain is built from TRBV5-1 and TRBJ1-2, with D possibly being TRBD1 (5 bases). Trimming pared 0 bases from V and 0 bases from J, leaving 21 bases between. This CDR3 is 19 amino acids long. CDR1 and CDR2 from the germline V gene are SGHRS and YFSETQ. Written as DNA, the CDR3 is TGCGCCAGCAGCTTGGGAGTCTGGGCAGGCGGGGGGTCTAACTATGGCTACACCTTC. It translates to CASSLGVWAGGGSNYGYTF.

This clonotype was detected ten times or more. V usage is TRBV5-4 and J usage is TRBJ2-3, with 13 bases matching TRBD2. The J segment lost 0 bases and the V segment lost 3 bases, leaving 16 bases of the junction unmatched. The CDR3 loop spans 21 amino acids. CDR1 and CDR2 from the germline V gene are SGHNT and YYREEE (reference sequence). The CDR3 DNA follows: TGTGCCAGCAGCTCGGGACTAGCGGGGAGATTGAGAGATCCTAGCACAGATACGCAGTATTTT. Residues: CASSSGLAGRLRDPSTDTQYF.

The sample holds many counts of this clonotype. V usage is TRBV3-1 and J usage is TRBJ1-6, with D perhaps TRBD1 (5 bases). The CDR3 sequence is 16 residues long. Germline loops: CDR1 LGHDT, CDR2 YNNKEL (reference sequence). Trimming pared 2 bases from V and 7 bases from J, leaving 15 bases between. The CDR3 DNA sequence: TGTGCCAGCAGCCAACGCGACTGGGGGAGGAATTCACCCCTCCACTTT. Protein product: CASSQRDWGRNSPLHF.

This clonotype appeared many times. This sequence joins TRBV12-3 or TRBV12-4 and TRBJ2-1, with 8 positions matching TRBD2. The V gene end was trimmed by 6 bases and the J gene end by 4 bases; junction bases not matched to a gene: 11. This CDR3 is 16 amino acids long. CDR3 residues: CASSIVSGIVYNEQFF. The CDR3 nucleotides are TGTGCCAGCAGCATTGTTAGCGGGATTGTATACAATGAGCAGTTCTTC.

This clonotype was observed at least ten times. The rearrangement uses TRBV4-1 and TRBJ2-5; D perhaps matches TRBD2 (5 bases). CDR1 and CDR2 (germline): MGHRA, YSYEKL. The CDR3 extends over 14 amino acids. Trimming removed 0 bases at V and 4 bases at J, with 9 bases between. CDR3 DNA: TGCGCCAGCAGCCAAGATGGGAGCGGAGAGACCCAGTACTTC. It is translated as CASSQDGSGETQYF.

V is TRBV23-1 and J is TRBJ2-7; the D is unclear. TRBV23-1 is flagged as an ORF with uncertain function. Trimming pared 0 bases from V and 7 bases from J, leaving 10 bases between. The length of the CDR3 is 13 residues. The CDR3 sequence: CASSQSRNREQYV. The CDR3 bases are TGCGCCAGCAGTCAATCACGGAACCGGGAGCAGTACGTC.

At least ten counts were recorded for this clonotype. V gene TRBV12-3 or TRBV12-4 combines with J gene TRBJ1-2; 10 bases are a match to TRBD1. The CDR3 has 16 amino acids. The ends lost 6 bases at V and 2 bases at J; junction bases unmatched: 9. CDR3 residues: CASRSGTGEPNYGYTF. CDR3 DNA sequence: TGTGCCAGCAGATCTGGGACAGGGGAACCAAACTATGGCTACACCTTC.

This clonotype has ten or more counts. The chain uses TRBV29-1 and TRBJ1-1; 9 nucleotides line up with TRBD1. Per germline, CDR1 SQVTM and CDR2 ANQGSEA. The J segment lost 5 bases and the V segment lost 7 bases, leaving 8 bases of the junction unmatched. The CDR3 sequence is 13 residues long. The DNA of the CDR3 is TGCAGCGCATGGGACAGGGTGGGAACTGAAGCTTTCTTT. Protein: CSAWDRVGTEAFF.

This clonotype appeared many times. The V gene is TRBV25-1, the J gene TRBJ2-3; D gene ambiguous. V was clipped by 10 bases and J by 1 base, with 9 bases between them. Looked up from germline, CDR1 is MGHDK and CDR2 is SYGVNS. The CDR3 consists of 12 residues. Here the CDR3 DNA reads TGTGCCACCTCGATTCGCACAGATACGCAGTATTTT. Translating it yields CATSIRTDTQYF.

This clonotype was counted ten times or more. This sequence joins TRBV5-1 and TRBJ1-1; 7 nucleotides match TRBD1. Germline V gene lookup returns CDR1 SGHRS and CDR2 YFSETQ. Trimming cost V 4 bases and J 2 bases; bases outside gene matches: 8. The CDR3 is made up of 15 amino acids. CDR3: CASSQTGEVNTEAFF. CDR3 nucleotides: TGCGCCAGCAGCCAAACAGGGGAGGTCAACACTGAAGCTTTCTTT.

This clonotype was seen many times. This sequence joins TRBV20-1 and TRBJ2-4, with TRBD1 matching over 10 bases. V was pared by 5 bases and J by 7 bases, with 11 bases of the junction left unmatched. The CDR3 length is 15 residues. CDR1 is DFQATT, CDR2 SNEGSKA, per germline (reference sequence). This CDR3 reads CSAAYGTGVMNIQYF. CDR3 sequence (DNA): TGCAGTGCTGCATACGGGACAGGGGTTATGAACATTCAGTACTTC.

This clonotype has a handful of counts. The rearrangement links TRBV12-3 or TRBV12-4 to TRBJ2-3; D may correspond to TRBD1 or TRBD2 (5 bases each). Trimming stripped 6 bases from V and 4 bases from J, with 14 bases between. This CDR3 contains 14 residues. CDR3 protein: CASSPRDQPDTQYF. DNA for the CDR3: TGTGCCAGCAGCCCCCGGGACCAGCCAGATACGCAGTATTTT.

As DNA, the CDR3 is TGTGCCAGCAGCCCAGATCTAGCGGAGAACTACGAGCAGTACTTC. Amino acids: CASSPDLAENYEQYF. This rearrangement joins TRBV11-3 to TRBJ2-7; 7 nucleotides agree with TRBD2. The CDR3 is made up of 15 amino acids. CDR1 SGHNT and CDR2 YENEEA come from the germline V gene. V gave up 5 bases and J gave up 3 bases; unmatched junction bases: 10.

This clonotype came up many times. V usage is TRBV27 and J usage is TRBJ2-7; D is tentatively TRBD1 or TRBD2 (5 bases each). V lost 6 bases and J 0 bases, leaving 18 bases between the germline ends. The germline V gene encodes CDR1 MNHEY and CDR2 SMNVEV (reference sequence). This CDR3 contains 16 residues. CDR3 region: CASSQTPGLSSYEQYF. The CDR3 coding sequence is TGTGCCAGCAGCCAAACCCCGGGGCTGAGCTCCTACGAGCAGTACTTC.

The table lists this clonotype with many counts. The CDR3 loop is CASSFILDNHYGYTF. CDR3 bases: TGTGCCAGCAGTTTTATCCTGGACAACCACTATGGCTACACCTTC. This sequence joins TRBV12-3 or TRBV12-4 and TRBJ1-2, with D possibly matching TRBD1 (5 bases). Trimming took 3 bases from V and 3 from J, leaving 14 bases between them. The CDR3 runs to 15 residues.

The chain joins TRBV4-2 to TRBJ2-2; 15 bases match TRBD2. The CDR3 runs to 16 residues. Germline-derived CDR1 and CDR2 are LGHNA and YNFKEQ. After removal of 3 bases from V and 5 bases from J, the junction contained 1 base not matched to a gene. DNA for the CDR3: TGTGCCAGCAGCCATGGACTAGCGGGAGGGACCGGGGAGCTGTTTTTT. This encodes CASSHGLAGGTGELFF.

The chain recombines TRBV11-2 with TRBJ1-1; TRBD1 agrees at 8 bases. The CDR3 spans 17 residues. Trimming took 5 bases from V and 0 from J; bases not matched to a gene: 11. Germline assignment: CDR1 SGHAT and CDR2 FQNNGV. The CDR3 nucleotides are TGTGCCAGCAGCCGCCTCCCAGGGGGCCCCCTGAACACTGAAGCTTTCTTT. As protein: CASSRLPGGPLNTEAFF.

This clonotype was found many times. V usage is TRBV7-7 and J usage is TRBJ2-2, with D maybe TRBD2 (6 bases). The CDR3 covers 15 residues. V was clipped by 2 bases and J by 4 bases, with 11 bases between them. The germline V gene has CDR1 SSHAT and CDR2 FNYEAQ (reference sequence). The CDR3 spells CASSLRLGGTGELFF. The CDR3 DNA follows: TGTGCCAGCAGCTTACGTCTCGGGGGCACCGGGGAGCTGTTTTTT.

This clonotype was recorded a few times. This chain joins TRBV28 and TRBJ1-5; D gene uncertain. Germline loops: CDR1 MDHEN, CDR2 SYDVKM. Trimming shortened V by 3 bases and J by 0 bases, and 18 bases separated the two germline ends. The CDR3 loop spans 18 amino acids. The CDR3 spells CASSFPHGPLYSNQPQHF. In nucleotides, the CDR3 is TGTGCCAGCAGTTTCCCGCACGGGCCATTATATAGCAATCAGCCCCAGCATTTT.

This clonotype was recorded at least ten times. V usage is TRBV12-3 or TRBV12-4 and J usage is TRBJ1-4; D possibly corresponds to TRBD1 (5 bases). This CDR3 region has 15 residues. V gave up 6 bases and J gave up 3 bases, with 14 bases separating them. CDR3 in DNA: TGTGCCAGCAGCCTACTTGGGGACTCTAATGAAAAACTGTTTTTT. Translating gives CASSLLGDSNEKLFF.